Described below is a single T cell receptor (beta chain) sequence and its context. It has no known antigen specificity. No quality values exist for individual bases; no much larger clone is one base distant. These data come from a study of vaccination effects on CD4 cells after COVID-19 (dated by TCRdb to between 2021 and 2023). With respect to the entire study: Two doses of either the BNT162b2 or the mRNA-1273 mRNA SARS-CoV-2 vaccine were administered to participants. In a couple of convalescent patients, pre-vaccine samples were collected 16 days and one week ahead of the first dose, 142 and 148 days after COVID-19 diagnosis. SARS-CoV-2 spike-specific CD4+ TCR repertoires were compared before and after mRNA vaccination in COVID-19 convalescent patients and in infection-naive vaccine recipients. Cultures from other donors in the study were sequenced using the Oncomine TCR Beta short-read assay on an Illumina iSeq 100. The full study included 10 COVID-19 convalescent patients and a few SARS-CoV-2-naive healthy vaccine recipients. What the authors observed across the whole study: Clones induced by infection and clones induced by vaccination both contracted markedly at late timepoints after vaccination, which fits with T cell responses waning over time. In convalescent patients, the post-vaccine spike-reactive repertoire consisted mainly of new vaccine-induced clones, largely distinct from infection-induced clones. Only a small number of convalescent patients were included, and no early post-infection timepoints were available, which limited the study.

The junction carries 18 bases between V and J, which are trimmed by 0 bases and 3 bases respectively. From cysteine to phenylalanine, the CDR3 is 17 amino acids long. Only CDR3 DNA is held: 51 bases, read in frame from base 1. CDR1 and CDR2 are read off the germline V gene as SGDLS and YYNGEE. Libraries were constructed by the immunoSEQ multiplex PCR assay. DNA from the cultured, isolated CD4+ T cells was subjected to TCR beta CDR3 sequencing. Processing in the source paper ran as follows. Non-productive TCR sequences were removed, reads were trimmed to the CDR3 region, and CDR3s of at least 7 amino acids were retained. The MANAFEST web app was used to identify antigen-specific clonotypes by comparing expansion in peptide wells with expansion in reference cultures. To count as positive, a clone had to show expansion at FDR<0.05 compared with the reference and with all other wells, an odds ratio above 5, and a frequency above 0.1% in two replicate wells. Cross-reactive clonotypes were defined as significantly expanded in SARS-CoV-2 spike wells and in at least one common cold coronavirus spike condition. Using the stringdist R package, CDR3 similarity was measured by Levenshtein distance, and unrooted trees were constructed with ape in R 3.6.1. In its TCRdb copy, this immuneACCESS table keeps in-frame sequences only and misses some clones. Where compared with another copy, unresolved V genes explain less than half of these, and the others have no known cause. V and J calls and clone size follow that table, whereas D and trimming were derived from the DNA. The sample table shows about 37,000 clones, and around two thirds are seen once. The top ten hold about a third of the sample.

The ViraFEST assay stimulated PBMC with viral peptide pools and then used TCR sequencing to identify antigen-specific CD4+ T cell clonotypes by expansion. After 10 days of culture, CD4+ T cells were isolated with the EasySep CD4+ T cell isolation kit. PCR-confirmed SARS-CoV-2 infection had occurred in convalescent patients between March and December 2020, before the Alpha, Beta and Delta variants emerged in the United States. Each well held roughly 2.2 million PBMC cultured in IMDM containing approximately 5.2% human AB serum, approximately 10 IU/ml IL-2 and gentamicin, along with about 9.5 ug/ml peptides. Half of the culture medium was replaced with fresh IL-2-containing medium on days 3 and 7. Each peptide stimulation condition was cultured in triplicate wells unless otherwise noted. PBMC were separated from whole blood using Ficoll-Paque Plus gradient centrifugation and were then either cryopreserved at -140C or used fresh. Genomic DNA was extracted from cultured CD4+ T cells with the QIAamp micro DNA kit.

Sequencing was performed on CD4+ T cells from PBMCs cultured with a peptide pool, taken before COVID-19 vaccination. The receptor was derived from a human donor who had a prior SARS-CoV-2 infection. The sequence is built from TRBV9 and TRBJ1-2, with the D gene uncertain. The CDR3 protein sequence reads: CASSVGFERQSYYGYTF. The nucleotide sequence is given as TGTGCCAGCAGCGTAGGCTTTGAGAGGCAGTCTTACTATGGCTACACCTTC.